One sample yielded the 18 T cell receptor beta chains listed below, sequenced in a study of blood T cells in healthy people across ages. Sample-barcoded 5' priming and a J-beta primer mix drove a second PCR of roughly 6 to 12 cycles. TCRdb used MiXCR to reprocess the 5' RACE reads, holding one entry per CDR3 protein. The sample has 1.5 million to 2 million distinct CDR3 sequences, approximately 40% seen once. Sequencing was performed on blood. The receptors come from a human donor in good health.

The chain employs TRBV6-2 or TRBV6-3 and TRBJ2-3, with a possible D match to TRBD2 (6 bases). V lost 2 bases, J lost 6 bases, and 9 bases lay in between. CDR1 and CDR2 (germline): MNHEY, SVGEGT. The CDR3 length is 13 residues. CDR3 nucleotide sequence: TGTGCCAGCAGTTACGGAGGGTTCGATACGCAGTATTTT. This sequence encodes CASSYGGFDTQYF.

The chain recombines TRBV7-6 with TRBJ2-1; a possible D gene is TRBD1 (6 bases). The CDR3 runs to 14 residues. Germline V CDR1 and CDR2: SGHVS, FNYEAQ. V was shortened by 5 bases and J by 6 bases, with 14 bases between the two germline ends. CDR3 loop: CASSPTGPSNEQFF. The CDR3 DNA reads as TGTGCCAGCAGCCCCACAGGGCCTTCCAATGAGCAGTTCTTC.

This chain joins TRBV6-5 and TRBJ1-2, with D unresolved. Trimming left V 2 bases short and J 8 bases short, with 9 bases between. Looked up from germline, CDR1 is MNHEY and CDR2 is SVGAGI. The CDR3 is 12 residues long. For the CDR3, the DNA is TGTGCCAGCAGTTACCCCTATGGAGGCTACACCTTC. Encoded protein: CASSYPYGGYTF.

The chain uses TRBV4-1 and TRBJ2-5; tentatively, D is TRBD1 or TRBD2 (6 bases each). This CDR3 has 17 residues. CDR1 and CDR2 (germline): MGHRA, YSYEKL. Trimming shortened V by 1 base and J by 1 base, and 16 bases separated the two germline ends. Here the CDR3 reads CASSQVLDGGRQETQYF. CDR3 DNA: TGCGCCAGCAGCCAAGTTCTTGACGGGGGCCGCCAAGAGACCCAGTACTTC.

The chain couples TRBV7-2 to TRBJ2-1, with D perhaps TRBD1 (5 bases). Germline V lookup: CDR1 SGHTA, CDR2 FQGNSA. The length of the CDR3 is 15 residues. Trimming took off 3 bases at V and 1 base at J, with 10 bases between the two ends. CDR3 amino acids: CASSLDTNSYNEQFF. The CDR3 DNA sequence: TGTGCCAGCAGCTTGGACACCAATTCCTACAATGAGCAGTTCTTC. Full variable domain (rest looked up from reference TRBV7-2 and TRBJ2-1): GAGVSQSPSNKVTEKGKDVELRCDPISGHTALYWYRQSLGQGLEFLIYFQGNSAPDKSGLPSDRFSAERTGGSVSTLTIQRTQQEDSAVYLCASSLDTNSYNEQFFGPGTRLTVL.

This chain joins TRBV6-5 and TRBJ2-3; 8 bases are shared with TRBD2. Germline trimming cut 7 bases from V and 9 bases from J; bases unmatched to any gene: 12. The CDR3 has 14 amino acids. From germline, CDR1 is MNHEY and CDR2 SVGAGI. The CDR3 is CASNRAGSGRTQYF. The CDR3 nucleotides are TGTGCCAGCAATCGGGCAGGGAGCGGGAGAACGCAGTATTTT.

V and J are TRBV20-1 and TRBJ1-2; the match to TRBD1 covers 7 bases. Germline values: CDR1 DFQATT, CDR2 SNEGSKA (reference sequence). Trimming cost V 6 bases and J 6 bases; bases outside gene matches: 10. The CDR3 extends over 13 amino acids. The CDR3 sequence is CSALTGQLDGYTF. DNA of the CDR3: TGCAGTGCGCTAACGGGACAGTTGGATGGCTACACCTTC.

V and J are TRBV29-1 and TRBJ1-3; D not certain. Germline V CDR1 and CDR2: SQVTM, ANQGSEA. Trimming left V 5 bases short and J 0 bases short, with 8 bases between. There are 13 residues in the CDR3. The CDR3 reads CSVRAVSGNTIYF. CDR3 DNA: TGCAGCGTTAGGGCGGTCTCTGGAAACACCATATATTTT.

The chain joins TRBV13 to TRBJ2-7, with TRBD1 identical over 11 bases. CDR1 is PRHDT and CDR2 is FYEKMQ in the germline V gene (reference sequence). The CDR3 spans 15 residues. J lost 4 bases, V lost 2 bases, and 4 bases had no gene match. CDR3 residues: CASSLRGQGVYEQYF. CDR3 DNA: TGTGCCAGCAGCTTAAGGGGACAGGGGGTTTACGAGCAGTACTTC.

The chain is built from TRBV29-1 and TRBJ1-1; D is unclear. This CDR3 has 14 amino acids. The V end lost 7 bases, the J end lost 2 bases, and 17 bases lay between the germline ends. Germline CDR1 is SQVTM and CDR2 is ANQGSEA. The CDR3 region has the DNA TGCAGCGCCTTGAAAGGGCTCTACAACACTGAAGCTTTCTTT. It specifies CSALKGLYNTEAFF.

The V gene is TRBV15, the J gene TRBJ2-5; possible D gene TRBD1, 5 bases. Deletions cut 3 bases from V and 3 bases from J, with 8 bases between. This CDR3 has 13 residues. Germline V gene sequence: CDR1 LNHNV, CDR2 YYDKDF (reference sequence). CDR3 loop: CATSRDTEETQYF. The CDR3 DNA reads TGTGCCACCAGCAGGGACACTGAAGAGACCCAGTACTTC.

This clonotype was observed once. The rearrangement joins TRBV7-8 to TRBJ2-1, with D unclear. This CDR3 is 16 amino acids long. V dropped 0 bases and J dropped 0 bases, with 9 bases sitting between them. The germline gives CDR1 SGHVS, CDR2 FQNEAQ. In DNA form, the CDR3 reads TGTGCCAGCAGCTTAGCGAGGCCGAGCTCCTACAATGAGCAGTTCTTC. The encoded protein is CASSLARPSSYNEQFF.

This clonotype was counted a few times. The chain is built from TRBV11-1 and TRBJ2-3, with 8 bases aligning to TRBD1. V gave up 3 bases and J gave up 1 base; unmatched junction bases: 6. Germline CDR1 SGHAT, CDR2 FQDESV (reference sequence). The CDR3 consists of 16 residues. The CDR3 here is CASSFRDRGGTDTQYF. In DNA, the CDR3 is TGTGCCAGCAGCTTTCGCGACAGGGGTGGCACAGATACGCAGTATTTT. Full variable domain (missing parts from reference TRBV11-1 and TRBJ2-3): EAEVAQSPRYKITEKSQAVAFWCDPISGHATLYWYRQILGQGPELLVQFQDESVVDDSQLPKDRFSAERLKGVDSTLKIQPAELGDSAMYLCASSFRDRGGTDTQYFGPGTRLTVL.

As to this clonotype: A read error is possible here, since a much larger clone lies one base away. The V gene is TRBV6-2 or TRBV6-3, the J gene TRBJ2-4, with D possibly TRBD2 on 5 matching bases. CDR3 length equals 17 residues. Germline V lookup: CDR1 MNHEY, CDR2 SVGEGT. The CDR3 DNA reads TGTGCCAGCAGTTACTCGATGATGCGCGGGCGTTCCTACGAGCAGCACTTC. Encoded protein: CASSYSMMRGRSYEQHF.

This chain joins TRBV5-5 and TRBJ2-1, with D maybe TRBD1 (7 bases). The V end lost 4 bases, the J end lost 8 bases, and 16 bases lay between the germline ends. Germline V gene lookup returns CDR1 SGHKS and CDR2 YYEKEE (reference sequence). The CDR3 is 14 amino acids. In DNA, the CDR3 is TGTGCCAGCAGCCCGGAGGGGGCGACGGATGAGCAGTTCTTC. It codes for CASSPEGATDEQFF.

The chain joins TRBV20-1 to TRBJ1-1; D unclear. Germline assignment: CDR1 DFQATT and CDR2 SNEGSKA (reference sequence). Trimming removed 4 bases from V and 3 bases from J, with 12 bases in between. The CDR3 is made up of 13 amino acids. The CDR3 bases are TGCAGTGCTAAAGGTCCGGGTGACACTGAAGCTTTCTTT. Translated, it gives CSAKGPGDTEAFF.

This clonotype was seen a handful of times. The chain uses TRBV12-5 and TRBJ2-5, with a possible D match to TRBD1 (5 bases). The DNA end is a closer match to TRBJ2-7, so the J assignment may be wrong. The CDR3 contains 13 residues. The germline V gene has CDR1 LGHNT and CDR2 FRNRAP. The CDR3 coding sequence is TGTGCTAGTGGTTTGGGGACACTTTACGAGCAGTACTTC. It specifies CASGLGTLYEQYF.

The chain links TRBV29-1 to TRBJ1-2, with D uncertain. Germline loops: CDR1 SQVTM, CDR2 ANQGSEA. Trimming took 2 bases from V and 5 from J, leaving 15 bases between them. This CDR3 region has 14 residues. The CDR3 nucleotides read TGCAGCGTTGAATTAATGGGGTTTCAGTATGGCTACACCTTC. Its protein is CSVELMGFQYGYTF.